The clone carrying this TCR beta chain was detected ten times or more. Its antigen remains unknown. Uncontrolled infection, other autoimmune disease, pregnancy or lactation excluded patients. The CDR3 is 15 residues long. V was pared by 6 bases and J by 4 bases, with 9 bases of the junction left unmatched. CDR1 is SGHAT, CDR2 FQDESV, per germline (reference sequence). These data are taken from a study of T cells in Graves' hyperthyroidism and ophthalmopathy. Study as a whole: Peripheral blood was acquired at first diagnosis, ahead of any therapy whatsoever. Overall study results and limits: Using 13 V-J features, a model discriminated ophthalmopathy from stable hyperthyroidism.

Researchers took RNA transcripts and amplified the TCR beta CDR3 regions from them. RT-PCR in the first round (using the HTBI primer set) targeted the TCR CDR3. TCRdb analysed the multiplex PCR reads with MiXCR anew, one entry per CDR3 protein. In the table there are about 600,000 distinct CDR3 sequences, approximately 14% of which are singletons. This clonotype was obtained from a woman in her forties or fifties with Graves' ophthalmopathy. V is TRBV11-1 and J is TRBJ2-1; TRBD2 aligns across 7 bases. Sequenced sample: blood. The CDR3 sequence: CASRSGLGVYNEQFF. In nucleotides, the CDR3 is TGTGCCAGCAGGTCAGGACTAGGCGTTTACAATGAGCAGTTCTTC.